Below are 25 T cell receptor beta chains sequenced from a single sample in a study of T cells in tuberculosis. Sequencing was performed with immunoSEQ multiplex PCR; in TCRdb, only in-frame clones are kept and a portion is missing. Here the sample spans 25,000 or so clones, almost 90% being singletons. Sequences were obtained from PBMCs. These receptors originate from a donor between 5 and 29 years old with latent tuberculosis or without tuberculosis infection.

The rearrangement joins TRBV28 to TRBJ2-7; 8 bases are shared with TRBD1. The CDR3 covers 16 residues. Looked up from germline, CDR1 is MDHEN and CDR2 is SYDVKM. Trimming at V came to 5 bases and at J to 2 bases, leaving 11 bases not matched to a gene. CDR3 DNA: TGTGCCAGCAGTCCGTACGGACAGGGTATAGCCTACGAGCAGTACTTC. This encodes CASSPYGQGIAYEQYF.

The chain links TRBV6-5 to TRBJ1-6; 7 positions match TRBD1. With 8 bases clipped from V and 5 bases from J, the junction kept 3 bases outside the gene matches. The CDR3 has 13 residues. Germline lookup yields CDR1 MNHEY and CDR2 SVGAGI. In DNA form, the CDR3 reads TGTGCCAGCCTGACAGGGAATAATTCACCCCTCCACTTT. This encodes CASLTGNNSPLHF.

V is TRBV6-4 and J is TRBJ2-1; D may be TRBD2 (7 bases). Trimming shortened V by 3 bases and J by 4 bases, and 16 bases separated the two germline ends. CDR3 length: 16 amino acids. Germline V gene sequence: CDR1 MRHNA, CDR2 SNTAGT. The CDR3 DNA reads TGTGCCAGCAGTGAAGAGGCGGGGGCCCAATACAATGAGCAGTTCTTC. It codes for CASSEEAGAQYNEQFF.

The J gene is TRBJ1-3, the V gene TRBV7-2, with D hard to call. The V gene's germline CDR1 is SGHTA and CDR2 FQGNSA. This CDR3 is built from 15 residues. Trimming left V 5 bases short and J 0 bases short, with 11 bases between. The CDR3 DNA follows: TGTGCCAGCAGCCAGGACGGGAACTCTGGAAACACCATATATTTT. Residues: CASSQDGNSGNTIYF.

The rearrangement links TRBV5-1 to TRBJ2-1; TRBD2 matches 12 bases. The trim removed 4 bases at V and 7 bases at J, leaving 15 bases unmatched. The V gene's germline CDR1 is SGHRS and CDR2 YFSETQ. The CDR3 loop spans 18 amino acids. In nucleotides, the CDR3 is TGCGCCAGCAGCACACGTCGTACCCTAGCGGGGGGGTTAAATGAGCAGTTCTTC. This gives the protein CASSTRRTLAGGLNEQFF.

CDR3 DNA sequence: TGTGCCAGCAGTGACGGGACATTTTCCACAGATACGCAGTATTTT. This gives the protein CASSDGTFSTDTQYF. V and J are TRBV6-1 and TRBJ2-3; weak D call: TRBD1 (6 bases). Germline-derived CDR1 and CDR2 are MNHNS and SASEGT. Between the trimmed V and J ends, which lost 3 bases and 2 bases, there was a span of 12 bases. CDR3 length equals 15 residues.

The sample holds one count of this clone. The chain couples TRBV19 to TRBJ1-3; TRBD1 matches 10 bases. CDR3 length: 13 amino acids. J gave up 8 bases and V 9 bases, and 7 bases lay outside the gene matches. Germline lookup yields CDR1 LNHDA and CDR2 SQIVND (reference sequence). The CDR3 sequence: CASPGQGSDTIYF. CDR3 coding DNA: TGTGCCAGCCCGGGACAGGGGTCCGACACCATATATTTT.

J is TRBJ2-1 and V is TRBV13, with TRBD2 matching over 14 bases. J gave up 6 bases and V 1 base, and 14 bases lay outside the gene matches. Germline-derived CDR1 and CDR2 are PRHDT and FYEKMQ (reference sequence). This CDR3 is built from 20 residues. DNA of the CDR3: TGTGCCAGCAGCTTAGAAAGAGGGTTAAGGGGGACTAGCGGGGGCAATGAGCAGTTCTTC. It specifies CASSLERGLRGTSGGNEQFF.

The gene calls are TRBV5-1 and TRBJ2-2, with 9 bases matching TRBD2. CDR1 SGHRS and CDR2 YFSETQ come from the germline V gene. This CDR3 contains 16 residues. V was pared by 5 bases and J by 5 bases, with 10 bases of the junction left unmatched. DNA of the CDR3: TGCGCCAGCAGTTCCCTGATAGCGGGGGTGACCGGGGAGCTGTTTTTT. Translated, it gives CASSSLIAGVTGELFF.

The genes are TRBV6-5 and TRBJ1-2; a weak D match, TRBD1 (5 bases). Trimming shortened V by 3 bases and J by 6 bases, and 14 bases separated the two germline ends. CDR1 and CDR2 (germline): MNHEY, SVGAGI. This CDR3 has 14 residues. CDR3 amino acids: CASSYGGIHNGYTF. The CDR3 DNA is TGTGCCAGCAGTTATGGGGGGATTCATAATGGCTACACCTTC.

This chain uses TRBV19 with TRBJ2-7; 7 nucleotides match TRBD1. The V gene's germline CDR1 is LNHDA and CDR2 SQIVND (reference sequence). This CDR3 has 13 residues. Trimming cost V 6 bases and J 1 base; bases outside gene matches: 3. CDR3 residues: CASSKTGSYEQYF. In nucleotides, the CDR3 is TGTGCCAGTAGCAAGACAGGGTCCTACGAGCAGTACTTC.

V is TRBV5-5 and J is TRBJ2-7; no clear D. CDR1 SGHKS and CDR2 YYEKEE come from the germline V gene (reference sequence). Trimming shortened V by 3 bases and J by 2 bases, and 3 bases separated the two germline ends. The CDR3 contains 11 residues. CDR3 DNA sequence: TGTGCCAGCAGCTCCACCTACGAGCAGTACTTC. Translating gives CASSSTYEQYF.

The chain joins TRBV7-9 to TRBJ2-5; 8 bases map to TRBD2. The V segment lost 2 bases and the J segment 3 bases; nucleotides outside the gene matches: 8. The CDR3 has 16 residues. Per germline, CDR1 SEHNR and CDR2 FQNEAQ (reference sequence). CDR3: CASSLKAGVDKETQYF. The CDR3 DNA is TGTGCCAGCAGCTTAAAAGCGGGGGTTGATAAAGAGACCCAGTACTTC.

The chain employs TRBV5-1 and TRBJ1-6; 7 bases line up with TRBD1. The CDR3 length is 14 residues. V lost 0 bases and J lost 10; bases outside the gene matches: 4. CDR1 is SGHRS and CDR2 is YFSETQ in the germline V gene. CDR3 sequence reads: CASSLGDSSSPLHF. As DNA, the CDR3 is TGCGCCAGCAGCTTGGGGGACAGTTCGTCACCCCTCCACTTT.

A single count supports this clone. The V gene is TRBV29-1, the J gene TRBJ2-3; 7 bases agree with TRBD2. J gave up 6 bases and V 5 bases, and 14 bases lay outside the gene matches. Germline V lookup: CDR1 SQVTM, CDR2 ANQGSEA. CDR3 length: 15 residues. The CDR3 region has the DNA TGCAGCGTTACGGGTCTGAGGGGAGGGGTCGATACGCAGTATTTT. Its translation is CSVTGLRGGVDTQYF.

This rearrangement joins TRBV29-1 to TRBJ1-1; D gene unclear. There are 10 residues in the CDR3. Between the trimmed V and J ends, which lost 5 bases and 5 bases, there was a span of 6 bases. Looked up from germline, CDR1 is SQVTM and CDR2 is ANQGSEA. The CDR3 nucleotides read TGCAGCGTTTTCCTAACTGAAGCTTTCTTT. Amino acid sequence: CSVFLTEAFF.

The chain has TRBV4-1 and TRBJ2-2; D possibly corresponds to TRBD1 (6 bases). The CDR3 has 13 residues. V was trimmed by 3 bases and J by 9 bases, leaving 11 bases between them. Germline assignment: CDR1 MGHRA and CDR2 YSYEKL. CDR3 residues: CASSHPGGRELFF. The CDR3, as DNA: TGCGCCAGCAGCCATCCTGGGGGCAGGGAGCTGTTTTTT.

The chain employs TRBV19 and TRBJ2-1; 7 bases line up with TRBD2. The CDR3 loop spans 14 amino acids. Unmatched junction bases numbered 6, after V lost 4 bases and J lost 6 bases. Per germline, CDR1 LNHDA and CDR2 SQIVND (reference sequence). The CDR3 here is CASSRERGTNEQFF. In DNA form, the CDR3 reads TGTGCCAGTAGTAGGGAGCGGGGAACCAATGAGCAGTTCTTC.

In this sample, this clone turned up once. This sequence joins TRBV5-4 and TRBJ2-3; possibly TRBD1 for D (7 bases). V lost 4 bases and J 9 bases, leaving 21 bases between the germline ends. The CDR3 is made up of 15 amino acids. CDR1 is SGHNT, CDR2 YYREEE, per germline (reference sequence). DNA for the CDR3: TGTGCCAGCAGCCCCGACATGGCAGGGGGGTTAACGCAGTATTTT. It specifies CASSPDMAGGLTQYF.

The chain couples TRBV4-3 to TRBJ1-5; D is uncertain. Germline V gene sequence: CDR1 LGHNA, CDR2 YSLEER. V gave up 0 bases and J gave up 5 bases, with 14 bases separating them. This CDR3 region has 16 residues. CDR3 bases: TGCGCCAGCAGCCAAGACCTGGGCTGGGTGGATCAGCCCCAGCATTTT. Translated: CASSQDLGWVDQPQHF.

V and J are TRBV2 and TRBJ1-1, with 9 nucleotides matching TRBD1. J was trimmed by 1 base and V by 6 bases; bases with no gene match: 6. Germline CDR1 reads SNHLY; CDR2 reads FYNNEI. This CDR3 spans 15 amino acids. The CDR3 DNA reads TGTGCCAGCAGGGAAATACAGGGGGCGAACACTGAAGCTTTCTTT. Translated, it gives CASREIQGANTEAFF.

This sequence joins TRBV27 and TRBJ2-1; 8 bases map to TRBD2. Germline CDR1 MNHEY, CDR2 SMNVEV (reference sequence). This CDR3 comprises 13 residues. V lost 9 bases to trimming and J lost 4 bases; unmatched junction nucleotides: 5. The DNA of the CDR3 is TGTGCCAGTCAGGGACTAGAGTACAATGAGCAGTTCTTC. It encodes CASQGLEYNEQFF.

This chain connects TRBV10-3 to TRBJ1-3, with D maybe TRBD1 (6 bases). V was clipped by 7 bases and J by 0 bases, with 16 bases between them. The CDR3 spans 16 residues. Germline CDR1 reads ENHRY; CDR2 reads SYGVKD. CDR3 amino acids: CAITGQLPSSGNTIYF. As DNA, the CDR3 is TGTGCCATCACCGGACAGCTTCCGAGCTCTGGAAACACCATATATTTT.

The V call is TRBV10-3, the J call TRBJ1-1, with D possibly matching TRBD1 (6 bases). CDR3 length equals 13 residues. The V end lost 10 bases, the J end lost 7 bases, and 19 bases lay between the germline ends. CDR1 is ENHRY and CDR2 is SYGVKD in the germline V gene. CDR3 protein: CATAPGQISEAFF. The DNA of the CDR3 is TGTGCCACCGCACCCGGACAGATCAGTGAAGCTTTCTTT.

The rearrangement joins TRBV5-1 to TRBJ1-1; the D is unclear. The ends were cut back, 1 base at V and 1 base at J, with 11 bases in the middle. Germline-derived CDR1 and CDR2 are SGHRS and YFSETQ. The CDR3 extends over 15 amino acids. CDR3 loop: CASSLRAGENTEAFF. The CDR3 coding sequence is TGCGCCAGCAGCTTGAGAGCCGGGGAGAACACTGAAGCTTTCTTT.